This T cell receptor beta chain was retrieved from a study of cytomegalovirus exposure and HLA in healthy donors. PCR amplification relied on 60 Vbeta primers (plus 13 Jbeta primers). The table came from immunoSEQ multiplex PCR; TCRdb's copy has only in-frame clones and leaves some out. The sample has around 150,000 clones, 80% seen once. Overall study findings and caveats: Later, TCR association rates were found to vary by HLA locus, highest for DRB1 and lowest for HLA-C.

To note about this clone: What it binds is not known.

V gave up 0 bases and J gave up 4 bases; unmatched junction bases: 7. CDR3 length equals 16 residues. Germline V gene data show CDR1 as MNHNS and CDR2 as SASEGT. The specimen sequenced was PBMCs. The V gene is TRBV6-1, the J gene TRBJ2-3; 7 bases line up with TRBD2. The receptor comes from a man between 18 and 35 years old in good health and CMV-seropositive. Here the CDR3 reads CASSEAGGSGADTQYF. The DNA for the CDR3 is TGTGCCAGCAGTGAAGCCGGCGGGAGCGGCGCAGATACGCAGTATTTT.